This T cell receptor beta chain was found in a study of T-cell reconstitution after alpha-beta-depleted transplantation in children. Notes on the study in general: Surviving thymic progenitors and recipient T cells were the source of high TCRbeta diversity at day 60 in some patients.

The TCRbeta library incorporated unique molecular identifiers. TCRdb processed the PCR reads anew with MiXCR; each CDR3 protein has one entry. The sample has under 250,000 distinct CDR3 sequences; approximately 24% are singletons. CDR1 is LNHNV and CDR2 is YYDKDF in the germline V gene (reference sequence). The germline V and J ends were trimmed by 1 base and 0 bases, with 10 bases remaining between them. This CDR3 region has 15 residues. This clonotype was picked up many times. Its target is unknown. Sample: PBMCs, mostly from graft donor cells, taken 360 days after TCRalphabeta/CD19-depleted stem cell transplant. The clonotype comes from a female patient aged 2-15 years who had a stem cell transplant for congenital amegakaryocytic thrombocytopenia, so the T cells may come from the graft donor. The chain links TRBV15 to TRBJ2-7; either TRBD1 or TRBD2 may fit D (5 bases each). The CDR3 region is CATSRAGGSSYEQYF. In nucleotides, the CDR3 is TGTGCCACCAGCAGAGCTGGGGGAAGCTCCTACGAGCAGTACTTC.